The text below deals with one T cell receptor beta chain. After removal of 4 bases from V and 2 bases from J, the junction contained 6 bases not matched to a gene. The length of the CDR3 is 15 residues. CDR1 SGDLS and CDR2 YYNGEE come from the germline V gene. Using immunoSEQ multiplex PCR, the repertoire was profiled, and TCRdb retains in-frame clones only, with some absent. The data hold approximately 100,000 clones, with approximately 58% observed a single time. This sample is part of a study of cytotoxic CD8 clonotypes in ibrutinib-treated CLL. The sample consisted of PBMCs, taken after 24 months of ibrutinib treatment. The TCR sequence derives from a human donor with chronic lymphocytic leukemia. V gene TRBV9 combines with J gene TRBJ2-3, with TRBD2 matching over 8 bases. CDR3 bases: TGTGCCAGCAGCAAGAGTAGCGGGGACACAGATACGCAGTATTTT. It translates to CASSKSSGDTDTQYF.